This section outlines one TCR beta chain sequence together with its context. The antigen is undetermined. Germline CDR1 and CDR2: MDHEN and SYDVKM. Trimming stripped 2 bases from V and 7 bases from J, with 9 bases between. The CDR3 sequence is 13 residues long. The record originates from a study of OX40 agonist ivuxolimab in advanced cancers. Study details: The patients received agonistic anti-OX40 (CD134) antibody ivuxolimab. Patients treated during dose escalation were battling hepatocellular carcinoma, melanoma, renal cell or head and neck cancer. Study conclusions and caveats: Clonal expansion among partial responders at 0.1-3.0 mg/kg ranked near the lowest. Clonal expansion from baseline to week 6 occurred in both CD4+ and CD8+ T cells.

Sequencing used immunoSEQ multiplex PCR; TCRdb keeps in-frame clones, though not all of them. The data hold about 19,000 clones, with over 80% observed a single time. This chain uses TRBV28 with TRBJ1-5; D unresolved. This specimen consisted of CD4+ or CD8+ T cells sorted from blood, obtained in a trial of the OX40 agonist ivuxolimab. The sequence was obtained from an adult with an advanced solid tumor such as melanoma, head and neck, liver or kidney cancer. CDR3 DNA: TGTGCCAGCAGTTTAAACGGATTCCAGCCCCAGCATTTT. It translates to CASSLNGFQPQHF.